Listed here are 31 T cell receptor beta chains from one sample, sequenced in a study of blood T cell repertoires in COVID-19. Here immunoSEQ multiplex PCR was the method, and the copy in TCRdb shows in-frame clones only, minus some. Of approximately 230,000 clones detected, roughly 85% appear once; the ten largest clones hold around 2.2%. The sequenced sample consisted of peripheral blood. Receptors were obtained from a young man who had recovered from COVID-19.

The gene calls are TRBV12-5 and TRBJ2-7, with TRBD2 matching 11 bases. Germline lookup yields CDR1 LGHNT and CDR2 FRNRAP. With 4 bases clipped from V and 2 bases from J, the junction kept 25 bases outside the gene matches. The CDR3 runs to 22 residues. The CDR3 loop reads CASGWPPVQGTVTSGAAYEQYF. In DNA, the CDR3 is TGTGCTAGTGGTTGGCCACCGGTACAGGGTACTGTGACTAGCGGGGCCGCCTACGAGCAGTACTTC.

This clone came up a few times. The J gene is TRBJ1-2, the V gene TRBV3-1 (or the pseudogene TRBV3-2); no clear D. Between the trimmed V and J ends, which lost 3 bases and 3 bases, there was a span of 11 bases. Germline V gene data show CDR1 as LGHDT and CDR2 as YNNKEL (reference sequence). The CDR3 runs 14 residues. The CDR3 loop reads CASSQSAGDYGYTF. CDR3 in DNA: TGTGCCAGCAGCCAGTCCGCGGGCGACTATGGCTACACCTTC.

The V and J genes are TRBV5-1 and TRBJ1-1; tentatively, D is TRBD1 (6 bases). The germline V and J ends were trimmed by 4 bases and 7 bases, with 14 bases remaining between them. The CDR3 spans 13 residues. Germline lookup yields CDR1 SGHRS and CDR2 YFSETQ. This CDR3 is CASSQDREFEAFF. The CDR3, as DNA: TGCGCCAGCAGCCAGGACAGAGAGTTTGAAGCTTTCTTT. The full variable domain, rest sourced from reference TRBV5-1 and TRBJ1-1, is KAGVTQTPRYLIKTRGQQVTLSCSPISGHRSVSWYQQTPGQGLQFLFEYFSETQRNKGNFPGRFSGRQFSNSRSEMNVSTLELGDSALYLCASSQDREFEAFFGQGTRLTVV.

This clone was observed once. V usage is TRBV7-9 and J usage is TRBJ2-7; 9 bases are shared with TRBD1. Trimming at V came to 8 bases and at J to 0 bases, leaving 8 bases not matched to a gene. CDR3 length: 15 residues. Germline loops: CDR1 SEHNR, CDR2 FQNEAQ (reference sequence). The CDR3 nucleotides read TGTGCCAGCGGCCTACCGGGACAGGGCTCCTACGAGCAGTACTTC. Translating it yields CASGLPGQGSYEQYF.

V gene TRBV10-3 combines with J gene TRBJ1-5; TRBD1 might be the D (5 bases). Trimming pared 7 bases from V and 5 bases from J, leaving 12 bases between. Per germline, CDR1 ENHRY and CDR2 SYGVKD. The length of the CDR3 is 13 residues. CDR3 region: CAITSDIYQPQHF. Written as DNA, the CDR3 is TGTGCCATCACCTCGGACATTTATCAGCCCCAGCATTTT.

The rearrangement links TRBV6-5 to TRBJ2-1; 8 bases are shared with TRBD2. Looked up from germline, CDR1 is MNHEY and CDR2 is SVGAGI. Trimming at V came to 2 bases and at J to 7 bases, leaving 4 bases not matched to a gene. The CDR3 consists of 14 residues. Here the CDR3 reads CASSYGGGRNEQFF. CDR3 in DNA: TGTGCCAGCAGTTACGGCGGGGGGAGGAATGAGCAGTTCTTC.

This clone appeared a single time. The CDR3 is CASSYPPNRDNSPLHF. The CDR3 region has the DNA TGTGCCAGCAGTTACCCGCCGAACAGGGATAATTCACCCCTCCACTTT. The chain recombines TRBV6-2 or TRBV6-3 with TRBJ1-6; D might be TRBD1 (6 bases). V lost 2 bases, J lost 5 bases, and 13 bases lay in between. Germline values: CDR1 MNHEY, CDR2 SVGEGT. The CDR3 totals 16 residues.

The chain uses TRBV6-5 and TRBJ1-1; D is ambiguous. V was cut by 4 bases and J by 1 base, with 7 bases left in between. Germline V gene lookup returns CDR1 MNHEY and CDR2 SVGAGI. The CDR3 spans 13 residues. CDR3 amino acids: CASSSGKNTEAFF. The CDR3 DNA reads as TGTGCCAGCAGTTCCGGGAAGAACACTGAAGCTTTCTTT.

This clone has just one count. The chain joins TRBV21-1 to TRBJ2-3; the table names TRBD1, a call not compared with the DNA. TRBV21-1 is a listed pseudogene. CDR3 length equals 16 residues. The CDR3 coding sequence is TGTGCCAGCAGGTTTACAGGGTGGGAGAGAACAGATACGCAGTATTTT. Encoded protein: CASRFTGWERTDTQYF.

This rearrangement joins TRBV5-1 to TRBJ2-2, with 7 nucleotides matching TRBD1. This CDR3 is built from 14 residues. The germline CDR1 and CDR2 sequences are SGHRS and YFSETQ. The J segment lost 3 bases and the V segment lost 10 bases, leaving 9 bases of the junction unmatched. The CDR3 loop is CASEGGRDTGELFF. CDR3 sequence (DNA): TGCGCCTCGGAAGGGGGCCGGGACACCGGGGAGCTGTTTTTT.

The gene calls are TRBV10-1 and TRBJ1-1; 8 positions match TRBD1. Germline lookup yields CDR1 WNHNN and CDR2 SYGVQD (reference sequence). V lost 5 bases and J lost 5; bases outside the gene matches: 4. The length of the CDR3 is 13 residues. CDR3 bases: TGCGCCAGCAGTCGACAGGGGCAAACTGAAGCTTTCTTT. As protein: CASSRQGQTEAFF.

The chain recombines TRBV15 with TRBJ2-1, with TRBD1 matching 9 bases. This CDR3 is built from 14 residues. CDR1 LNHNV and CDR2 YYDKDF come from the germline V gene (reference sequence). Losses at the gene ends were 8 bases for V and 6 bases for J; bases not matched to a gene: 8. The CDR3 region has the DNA TGTGCCACCTTTGGACAGGGGCTAGGCAATGAGCAGTTCTTC. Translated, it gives CATFGQGLGNEQFF. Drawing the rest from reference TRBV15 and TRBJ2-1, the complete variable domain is DAMVIQNPRYQVTQFGKPVTLSCSQTLNHNVMYWYQQKSSQAPKLLFHYYDKDFNNEADTPDNFQSRRPNTSFCFLDIRSPGLGDTAMYLCATFGQGLGNEQFFGPGTRLTVL.

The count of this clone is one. This CDR3 is CASSGRRDTDTQYF. CDR3 sequence (DNA): TGTGCCAGCAGCGGGCGCAGGGACACAGATACGCAGTATTTT. The V and J genes are TRBV6-5 and TRBJ2-3, with D perhaps matching TRBD1 (5 bases). The CDR3 is 14 amino acids. The germline CDR1 and CDR2 sequences are MNHEY and SVGAGI. V lost 6 bases and J lost 2, with 12 bases in between.

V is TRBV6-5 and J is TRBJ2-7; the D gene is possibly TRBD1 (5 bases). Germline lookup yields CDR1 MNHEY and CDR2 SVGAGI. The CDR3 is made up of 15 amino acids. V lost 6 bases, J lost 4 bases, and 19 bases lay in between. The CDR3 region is CASSYQGTGRYEQYF. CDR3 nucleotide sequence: TGTGCCAGCAGCTACCAGGGTACTGGTAGGTACGAGCAGTACTTC.

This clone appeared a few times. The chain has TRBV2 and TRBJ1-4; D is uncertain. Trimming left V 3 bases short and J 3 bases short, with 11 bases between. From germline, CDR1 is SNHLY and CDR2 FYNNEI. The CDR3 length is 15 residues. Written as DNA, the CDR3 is TGTGCCAGCAGTGACGCCGGAGCTCCTAATGAAAAACTGTTTTTT. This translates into CASSDAGAPNEKLFF.

In DNA form, the CDR3 reads TGCGCCAGCAGCTTGGTTCTCGCGGGGGAGGGGGAGCAGTACTTC. It translates to CASSLVLAGEGEQYF. The V gene is TRBV5-1, the J gene TRBJ2-7; 7 bases map to TRBD2. The V gene's germline CDR1 is SGHRS and CDR2 YFSETQ. The V gene end was trimmed by 0 bases and the J gene end by 7 bases; junction bases not matched to a gene: 10. The CDR3 is 15 amino acids.

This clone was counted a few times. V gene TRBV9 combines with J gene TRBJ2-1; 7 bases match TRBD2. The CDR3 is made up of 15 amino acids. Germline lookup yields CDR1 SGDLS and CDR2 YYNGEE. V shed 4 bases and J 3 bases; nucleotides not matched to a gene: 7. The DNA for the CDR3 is TGTGCCAGCAGCCCGAGCGGGGCTGACTACAATGAGCAGTTCTTC. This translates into CASSPSGADYNEQFF.

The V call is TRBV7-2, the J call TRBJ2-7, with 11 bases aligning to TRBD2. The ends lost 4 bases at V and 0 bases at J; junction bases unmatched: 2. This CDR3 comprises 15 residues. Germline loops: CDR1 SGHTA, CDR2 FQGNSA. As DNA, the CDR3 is TGTGCCAGCAGCTCTACTAGCGGGGGCTCCTACGAGCAGTACTTC. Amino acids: CASSSTSGGSYEQYF. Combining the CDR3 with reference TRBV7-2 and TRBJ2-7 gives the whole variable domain GAGVSQSPSNKVTEKGKDVELRCDPISGHTALYWYRQSLGQGLEFLIYFQGNSAPDKSGLPSDRFSAERTGGSVSTLTIQRTQQEDSAVYLCASSSTSGGSYEQYFGPGTRLTVT.

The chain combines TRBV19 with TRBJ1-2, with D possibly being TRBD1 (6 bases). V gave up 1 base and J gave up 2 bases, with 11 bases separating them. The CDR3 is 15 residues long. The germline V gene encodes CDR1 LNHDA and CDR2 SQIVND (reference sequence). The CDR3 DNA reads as TGTGCCAGTAGTATAGTGAAACAGGGAAACTATGGCTACACCTTC. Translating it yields CASSIVKQGNYGYTF.

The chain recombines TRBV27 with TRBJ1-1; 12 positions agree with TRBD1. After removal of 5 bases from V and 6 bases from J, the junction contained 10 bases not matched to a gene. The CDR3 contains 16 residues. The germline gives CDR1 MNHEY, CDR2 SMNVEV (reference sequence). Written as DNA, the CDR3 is TGTGCCAGCAGTCCTACTCCGGGACAGGGGGCATCTGAAGCTTTCTTT. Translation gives CASSPTPGQGASEAFF.

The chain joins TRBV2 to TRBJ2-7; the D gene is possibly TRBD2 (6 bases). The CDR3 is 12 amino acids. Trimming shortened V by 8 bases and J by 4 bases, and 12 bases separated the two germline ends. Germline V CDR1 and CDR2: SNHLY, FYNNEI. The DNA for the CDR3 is TGTGCCAGCGACAACGCGGGGTACGAGCAGTACTTC. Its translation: CASDNAGYEQYF. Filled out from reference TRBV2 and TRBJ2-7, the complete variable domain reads EPEVTQTPSHQVTQMGQEVILRCVPISNHLYFYWYRQILGQKVEFLVSFYNNEISEKSEIFDDQFSVERPDGSNFTLKIRSTKLEDSAMYFCASDNAGYEQYFGPGTRLTVT.

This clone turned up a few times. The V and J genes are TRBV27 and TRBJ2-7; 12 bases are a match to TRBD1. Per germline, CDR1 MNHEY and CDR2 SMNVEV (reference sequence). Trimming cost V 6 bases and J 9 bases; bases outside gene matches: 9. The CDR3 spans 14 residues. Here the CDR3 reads CASSPGQGAMVQYF. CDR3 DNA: TGTGCCAGCAGCCCGGGACAGGGGGCGATGGTGCAGTACTTC.

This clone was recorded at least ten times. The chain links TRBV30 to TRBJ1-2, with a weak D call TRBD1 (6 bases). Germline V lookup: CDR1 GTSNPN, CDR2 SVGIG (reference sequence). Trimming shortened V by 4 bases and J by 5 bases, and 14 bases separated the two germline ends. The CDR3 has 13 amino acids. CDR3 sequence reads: CAWTGDSEYGYTF. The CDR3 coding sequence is TGTGCCTGGACAGGGGATTCAGAATATGGCTACACCTTC.

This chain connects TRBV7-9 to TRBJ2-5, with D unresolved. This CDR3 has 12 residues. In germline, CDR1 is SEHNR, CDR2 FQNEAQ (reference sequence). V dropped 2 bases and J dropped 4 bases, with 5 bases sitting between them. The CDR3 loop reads CASSLSRETQYF. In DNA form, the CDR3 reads TGTGCCAGCAGCTTATCCCGAGAGACCCAGTACTTC.

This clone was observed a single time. CDR3 nucleotides: TGCGCCAGCAGCTCCGACAGTTTAGTCCCTTCGTCCCAGTACTTC. Translated, it gives CASSSDSLVPSSQYF. J is TRBJ2-5 and V is TRBV5-1, with D possibly TRBD1 on 5 matching bases. The CDR3 is 15 residues long. Per the germline V gene, CDR1 is SGHRS and CDR2 is YFSETQ. V was trimmed by 3 bases and J by 9 bases, leaving 21 bases between them.

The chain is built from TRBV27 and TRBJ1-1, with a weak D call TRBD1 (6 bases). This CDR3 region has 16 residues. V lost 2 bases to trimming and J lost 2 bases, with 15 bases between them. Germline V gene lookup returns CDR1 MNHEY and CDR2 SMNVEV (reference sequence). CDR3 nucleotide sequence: TGTGCCAGCAGTTTAAATCAGGGGTTGGTAAACACTGAAGCTTTCTTT. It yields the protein CASSLNQGLVNTEAFF.

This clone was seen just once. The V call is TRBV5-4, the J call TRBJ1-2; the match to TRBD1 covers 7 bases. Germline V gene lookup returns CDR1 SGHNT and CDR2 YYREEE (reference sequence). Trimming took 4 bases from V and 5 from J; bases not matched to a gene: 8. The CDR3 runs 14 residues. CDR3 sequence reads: CASSQVQGQYGYTF. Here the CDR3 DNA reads TGTGCCAGCAGCCAGGTACAGGGGCAGTATGGCTACACCTTC.

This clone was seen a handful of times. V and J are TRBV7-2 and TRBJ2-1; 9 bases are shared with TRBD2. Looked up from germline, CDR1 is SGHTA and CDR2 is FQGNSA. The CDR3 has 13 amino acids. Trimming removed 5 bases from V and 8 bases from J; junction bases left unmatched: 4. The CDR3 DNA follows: TGTGCCAGCAGCCGGCGGGGGGGTGATGAGCAGTTCTTC. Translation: CASSRRGGDEQFF. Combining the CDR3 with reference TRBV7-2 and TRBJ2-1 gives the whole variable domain GAGVSQSPSNKVTEKGKDVELRCDPISGHTALYWYRQSLGQGLEFLIYFQGNSAPDKSGLPSDRFSAERTGGSVSTLTIQRTQQEDSAVYLCASSRRGGDEQFFGPGTRLTVL.

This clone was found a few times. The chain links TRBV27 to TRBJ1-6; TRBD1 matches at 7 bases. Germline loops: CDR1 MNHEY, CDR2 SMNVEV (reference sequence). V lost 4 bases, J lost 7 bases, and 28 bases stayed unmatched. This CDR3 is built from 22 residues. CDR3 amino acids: CASSSFVVFSGTVNGANSPLHF. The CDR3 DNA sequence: TGTGCCAGCAGTTCCTTCGTAGTATTCTCCGGGACAGTAAATGGGGCCAATTCACCCCTCCACTTT.

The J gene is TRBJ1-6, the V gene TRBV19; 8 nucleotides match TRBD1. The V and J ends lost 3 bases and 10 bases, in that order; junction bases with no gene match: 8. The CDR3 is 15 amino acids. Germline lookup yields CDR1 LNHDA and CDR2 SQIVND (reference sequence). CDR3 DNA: TGTGCCAGTAGTATCGCAGGGGGCATAGGATCACCCCTCCACTTT. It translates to CASSIAGGIGSPLHF.

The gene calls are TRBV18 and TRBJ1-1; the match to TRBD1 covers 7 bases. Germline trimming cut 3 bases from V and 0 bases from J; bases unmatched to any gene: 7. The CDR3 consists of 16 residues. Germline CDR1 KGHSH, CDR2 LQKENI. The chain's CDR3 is CASSPPGQYMNTEAFF. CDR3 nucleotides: TGTGCCAGCTCACCGCCGGGACAGTATATGAACACTGAAGCTTTCTTT.